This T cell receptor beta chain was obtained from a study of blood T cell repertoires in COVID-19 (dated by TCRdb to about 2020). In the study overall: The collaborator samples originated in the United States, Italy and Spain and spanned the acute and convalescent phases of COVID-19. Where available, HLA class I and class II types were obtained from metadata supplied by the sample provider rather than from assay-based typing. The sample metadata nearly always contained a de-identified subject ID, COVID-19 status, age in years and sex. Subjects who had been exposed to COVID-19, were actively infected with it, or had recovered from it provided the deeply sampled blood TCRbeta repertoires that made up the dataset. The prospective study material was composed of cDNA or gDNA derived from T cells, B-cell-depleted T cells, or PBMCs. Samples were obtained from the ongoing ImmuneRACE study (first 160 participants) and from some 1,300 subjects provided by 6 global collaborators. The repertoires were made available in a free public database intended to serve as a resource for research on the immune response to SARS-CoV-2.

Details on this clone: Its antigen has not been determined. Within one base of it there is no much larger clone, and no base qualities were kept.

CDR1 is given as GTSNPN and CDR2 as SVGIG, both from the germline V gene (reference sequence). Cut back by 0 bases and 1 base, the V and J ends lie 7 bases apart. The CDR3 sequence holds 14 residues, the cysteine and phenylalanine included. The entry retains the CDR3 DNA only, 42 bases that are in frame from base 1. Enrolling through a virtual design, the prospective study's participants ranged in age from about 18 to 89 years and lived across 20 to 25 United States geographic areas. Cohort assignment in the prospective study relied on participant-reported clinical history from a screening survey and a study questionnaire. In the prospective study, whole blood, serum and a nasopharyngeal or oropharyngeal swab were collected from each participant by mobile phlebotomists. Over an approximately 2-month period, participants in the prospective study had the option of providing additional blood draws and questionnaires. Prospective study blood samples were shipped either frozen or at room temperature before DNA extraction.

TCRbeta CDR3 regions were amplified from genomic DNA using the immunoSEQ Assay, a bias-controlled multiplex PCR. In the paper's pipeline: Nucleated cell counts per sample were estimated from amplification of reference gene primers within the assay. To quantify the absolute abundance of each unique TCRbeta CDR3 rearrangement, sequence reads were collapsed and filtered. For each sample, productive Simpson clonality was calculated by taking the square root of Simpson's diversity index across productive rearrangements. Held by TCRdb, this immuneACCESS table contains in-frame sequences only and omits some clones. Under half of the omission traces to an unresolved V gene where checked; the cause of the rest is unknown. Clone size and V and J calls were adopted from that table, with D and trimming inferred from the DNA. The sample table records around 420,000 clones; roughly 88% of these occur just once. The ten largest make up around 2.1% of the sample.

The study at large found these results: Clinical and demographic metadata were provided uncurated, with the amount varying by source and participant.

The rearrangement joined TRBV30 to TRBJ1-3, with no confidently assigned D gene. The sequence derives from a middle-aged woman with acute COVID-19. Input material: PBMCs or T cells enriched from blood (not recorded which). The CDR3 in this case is CAWSVSGSGNTIYF. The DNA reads TGTGCCTGGAGTGTATCAGGTTCTGGAAACACCATATATTTT.